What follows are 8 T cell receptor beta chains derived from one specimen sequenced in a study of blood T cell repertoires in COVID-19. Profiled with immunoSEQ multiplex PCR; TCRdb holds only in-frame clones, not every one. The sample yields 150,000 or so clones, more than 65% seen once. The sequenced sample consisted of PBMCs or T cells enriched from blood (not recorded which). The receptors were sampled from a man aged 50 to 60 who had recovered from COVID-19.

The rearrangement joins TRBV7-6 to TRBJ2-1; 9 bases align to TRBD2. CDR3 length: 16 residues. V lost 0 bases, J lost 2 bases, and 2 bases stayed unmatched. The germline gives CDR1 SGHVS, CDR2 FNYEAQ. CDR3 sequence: CASSLALAGTYNEQFF. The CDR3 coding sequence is TGTGCCAGCAGCTTAGCGCTAGCGGGGACCTACAATGAGCAGTTCTTC.

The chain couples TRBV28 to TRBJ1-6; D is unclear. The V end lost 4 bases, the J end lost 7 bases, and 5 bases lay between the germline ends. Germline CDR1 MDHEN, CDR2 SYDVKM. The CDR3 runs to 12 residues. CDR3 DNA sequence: TGTGCCAGCAGTTACAGAAATTCACCCCTCCACTTT. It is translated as CASSYRNSPLHF.

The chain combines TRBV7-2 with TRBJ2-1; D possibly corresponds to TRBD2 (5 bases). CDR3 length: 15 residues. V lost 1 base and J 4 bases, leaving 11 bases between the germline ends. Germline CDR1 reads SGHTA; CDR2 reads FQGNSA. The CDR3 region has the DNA TGTGCCAGCAGCTTAGTTAGCGCGAGTTACAATGAGCAGTTCTTC. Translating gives CASSLVSASYNEQFF.

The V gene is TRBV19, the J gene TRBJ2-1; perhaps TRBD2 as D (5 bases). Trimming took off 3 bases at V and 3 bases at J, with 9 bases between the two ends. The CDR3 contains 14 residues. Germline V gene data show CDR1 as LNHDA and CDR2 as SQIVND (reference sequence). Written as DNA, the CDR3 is TGTGCCAGTAGTATTGTAGCGCTCTACAATGAGCAGTTCTTC. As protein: CASSIVALYNEQFF.

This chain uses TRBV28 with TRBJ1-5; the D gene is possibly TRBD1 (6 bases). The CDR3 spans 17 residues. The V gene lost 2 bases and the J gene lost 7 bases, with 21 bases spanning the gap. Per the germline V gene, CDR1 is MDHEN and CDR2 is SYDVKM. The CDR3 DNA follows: TGTGCCAGCAGTTTAGCCCAGGGGCAGGGGTTCTTCCAGCCCCAGCATTTT. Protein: CASSLAQGQGFFQPQHF.

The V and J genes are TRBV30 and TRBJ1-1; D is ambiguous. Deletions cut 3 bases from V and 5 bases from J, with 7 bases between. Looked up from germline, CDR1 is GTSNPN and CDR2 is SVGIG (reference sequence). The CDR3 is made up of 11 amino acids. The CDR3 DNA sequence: TGTGCCTGGAGGTTCATGACTGAAGCTTTCTTT. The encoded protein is CAWRFMTEAFF.

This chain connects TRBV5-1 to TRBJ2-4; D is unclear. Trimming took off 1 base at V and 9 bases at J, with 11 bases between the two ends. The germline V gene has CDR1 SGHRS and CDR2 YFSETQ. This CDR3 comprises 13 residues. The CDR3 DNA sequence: TGCGCCAGCAGCTTGTTCCTGGAGAGCATTCAGTACTTC. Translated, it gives CASSLFLESIQYF.

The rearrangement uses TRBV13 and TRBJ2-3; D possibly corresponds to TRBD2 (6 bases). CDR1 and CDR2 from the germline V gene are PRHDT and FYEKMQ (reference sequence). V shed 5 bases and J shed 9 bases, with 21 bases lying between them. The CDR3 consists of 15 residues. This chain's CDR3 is CASSPRSPRLDTQYF. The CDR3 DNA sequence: TGTGCCAGCAGCCCCCGATCCCCGAGACTAGACACGCAGTATTTT.